This T cell receptor beta chain was sequenced for a study of molecular identifiers for immune sequencing clone quantification (dated by TCRdb to between 2017 and 2018). Regarding the study in general: For a replicate experiment, the RNA from either around 20,000 or 100,000 naive CD8 T cells was divided into five aliquots, and four of those aliquots went on to sequencing. This methods study benchmarked molecular-identifier clustering-based TCR repertoire sequencing (MIDCIRS) and TCR RNA copy counting, using CD8 T cells to do so. What the authors observed across the whole study: Clones above 20 RNA copies held over 99% of molecules in CMV-specific effector cells but under 1% in naive cells. When barcode sub-clustering was omitted, TCR diversity was inflated by chimeric consensus sequences, with chimeras reaching as high as 47%. The naive libraries included spiked-in Jurkat TCR RNA (about nine copies' worth), and this RNA is not part of the donor repertoire. Spiked-in Jurkat TCR RNA equal to a single cell's worth was reported to be detectable even within 1,100,000 naive CD8 T cells. Highly expanded clone sizes could be underestimated if identical TCR molecules share a barcode. Modeling indicated around 2.7 TCR RNA copies recovered per cell, compared with about ten by digital PCR, which implies a capture efficiency of 25% to 35%.

Libraries of naive CD8 T cells were built from anywhere between roughly 18,000 and 1,000,000 sorted cells, with 10%, 30% or 50% of the purified RNA used. Naive CD8 T cells, defined as CD8+CD4-CCR7+CD45RA+, were FACS-sorted into RLT Plus buffer on a BD FACSAria II. To test detection sensitivity, Jurkat RNA equivalent to more than 8 TCR copies was spiked into samples of about 17,000-1,100,000 naive CD8 T cells. CD8 T cells were enriched with RosetteSep CD8+ T Cell Enrichment Cocktail and Ficoll-Paque, followed by ACK red cell lysis. From its cysteine to its phenylalanine, the CDR3 spans 14 amino acids. Kept here is only the CDR3 DNA, which spans 42 bases and is read in frame from base 1. Libraries were prepared through PCR. Sequencing took place on a NextSeq 500. Bulk TCR libraries were made following a previously described method, with the TCR primers given in Table S5. The Qiagen AllPrep DNA/RNA kit was used to purify total RNA. Before any analysis, reads coming from multiple sequencing runs of the same library were combined into one pool. The paper's processing steps were these. Reads were retained only if their TCR constant sequence matched exactly, and those retained reads were trimmed to 150 nt and grouped according to their 12-nt molecular barcodes. Reads in each barcode group were sub-clustered using a 15% Levenshtein threshold, and a quality-weighted consensus sequence was built for each RNA molecule. Non-functional sequences were discarded, and so were lower-count sequences lying one edit away from another sequence. Based on fitting two negative binomial distributions, any barcode sub-cluster with under 20% of the maximum read count was discarded. The public reads were reanalyzed by TCRdb: fastp trimming at Q25, MiXCR alignment, in-frame beta chains only. CDR3 protein sequences are deduplicated, and each keeps its most common genes and DNA. TCRdb's processing, not the authors', yielded these V and J calls. This sample has hundreds of thousands of distinct CDR3 sequences in its table, and roughly 27% of those were observed once. The ten largest account for about 0.84% of the sample.

Worth noting for this clonotype: Its antigen has not been determined. The input lacks base qualities; no much larger clone sits a single base away.

Sequencing was performed on naive CD8+ T cells from blood, with Jurkat cell RNA spiked in. The sample's cell subset or site label is to be understood as: FACS-sorted CD8+CD4-CCR7+CD45RA+ naive T cells. Rearrangement joined TRBV21-1 to TRBJ1-2; TRBD1 reflects the table's D call only, with no check against the DNA. TRBV21-1 is shown as a pseudogene. This receptor was obtained from a human donor in good health. Some libraries in this study had Jurkat cell RNA spiked in. The base sequence is TGTGCCAGCAGCCCCCCCCCAGGGTTCTATGGCTACACCTTC. This sequence encodes CASSPPPGFYGYTF.